This T cell receptor (beta chain) originates from a study of blood T cell repertoires in COVID-19. At the level of the study: Some COVID-19 samples were acute and others convalescent; all came from the United States, Italy and Spain.

Authors' methods: For nucleated cells, counts were estimated from reference gene primer amplification. Sequencing was performed with immunoSEQ multiplex PCR; in TCRdb, only in-frame clones are kept and a portion is missing. The V and J calls and the clone size are those of that table, but D and trimming were determined from the DNA. The table includes hundreds of thousands of clones, around 90% detected once. The CDR3 spans 12 residues. In germline, CDR1 is LNHDA, CDR2 SQIVND (reference sequence). V was clipped by 3 bases and J by 3 bases, with 5 bases between them. Those enrolled, adults aged 18 to 89 years, came from roughly 23 US areas. Cohorts were determined from participant-reported clinical history.

The specimen sequenced was PBMCs or T cells enriched from blood (not recorded which). The TCR sequence derives from a woman between 18 and 30 years old with acute COVID-19. The chain links TRBV19 to TRBJ1-1; D is undetermined. CDR3 sequence (DNA): TGTGCCAGTAGTATTTCGTACACTGAAGCTTTCTTT. Amino acid sequence: CASSISYTEAFF.